One sample yielded the 30 T cell receptor beta chains listed below, sequenced in a study of spatial heterogeneity in lung cancer. Regarding the study as a whole: One measure, the expanded intratumoral alpha and beta TCR count, tracked tumor mutation counts.

No antigens are known for them. Time point in this sample: sample taken at primary tumor resection. In TCRdb, the 5' RACE reads were re-called with MiXCR into one record per CDR3 protein. Of 7,500 or so distinct CDR3 sequences in the sample, 11% to 15% are singletons; the top ten hold 7.5% to 10%. The sample in question was lung tumor tissue, obtained at surgery. The receptor source for this set is a female donor with early-stage non-small cell lung cancer.

Judged by abundance, this clonotype is medium-sized. This sequence joins TRBV12-3 or TRBV12-4 and TRBJ2-3; D unclear. With 7 bases removed from V and 2 bases from J, the gap between germline ends came to 13 bases. This CDR3 has 14 amino acids. CDR3 sequence reads: CASTLGPVTDTQYF. CDR3 DNA sequence: TGTGCCAGCACTCTGGGTCCGGTCACAGATACGCAGTATTTT.

By proportion, this clonotype is medium-sized. The chain joins TRBV11-1 to TRBJ2-4, with a tentative D call TRBD1 (6 bases). The germline V gene has CDR1 SGHAT and CDR2 FQDESV (reference sequence). The CDR3 loop spans 13 amino acids. Trimming shortened V by 3 bases and J by 3 bases, and 6 bases separated the two germline ends. The CDR3 here is CASSFRGKNIQYF. The DNA of the CDR3 is TGTGCCAGCAGCTTCAGGGGCAAAAACATTCAGTACTTC.

This clonotype was seen ten or more times. The rearrangement joins TRBV12-3 or TRBV12-4 to TRBJ2-3, with D possibly matching TRBD1 (6 bases). This CDR3 is built from 16 residues. The ends were cut back, 6 bases at V and 0 bases at J, with 16 bases in the middle. CDR3 loop: CASSLTGRSSTDTQYF. CDR3 in DNA: TGTGCCAGCAGCCTTACAGGGAGATCTAGCACAGATACGCAGTATTTT.

This clonotype was seen at least ten times. This sequence joins TRBV12-3 or TRBV12-4 and TRBJ1-6; D is perhaps TRBD1 (5 bases). The CDR3 totals 15 residues. With 5 bases removed from V and 10 bases from J, the gap between germline ends came to 18 bases. CDR3 DNA sequence: TGTGCCAGCAGTGATTATGGGGGTCGAAGATCACCCCTCCACTTT. Amino acid sequence: CASSDYGGRRSPLHF.

This sequence joins TRBV7-6 and TRBJ2-1; D ambiguous. V was cut by 3 bases and J by 7 bases, with 13 bases left in between. Germline V gene sequence: CDR1 SGHVS, CDR2 FNYEAQ. The CDR3 totals 14 residues. The CDR3 coding sequence is TGTGCCAGCAGCTTCTCTCTTACCCTAAATGAGCAGTTCTTC. Its translation is CASSFSLTLNEQFF.

This clonotype was seen many times. The rearrangement links TRBV20-1 to TRBJ2-3, with 11 bases lining up with TRBD2. The germline gives CDR1 DFQATT, CDR2 SNEGSKA (reference sequence). CDR3 length: 15 amino acids. Losses at the gene ends were 6 bases for V and 2 bases for J; bases not matched to a gene: 7. This CDR3 is CSAPIAGGITDTQYF. In DNA form, the CDR3 reads TGCAGTGCCCCCATAGCGGGGGGGATCACAGATACGCAGTATTTT.

This clonotype was counted many times. The gene calls are TRBV20-1 and TRBJ1-3; D is undetermined. This CDR3 is built from 16 residues. Germline V gives CDR1 DFQATT, CDR2 SNEGSKA (reference sequence). Trimming left V 3 bases short and J 4 bases short, with 19 bases between. This chain's CDR3 is CSARRRLTGAGNTIYF. Here the CDR3 DNA reads TGCAGTGCTAGGCGTCGGCTAACTGGAGCCGGAAACACCATATATTTT.

J is TRBJ2-7 and V is TRBV5-1, with no clear D. Germline lookup yields CDR1 SGHRS and CDR2 YFSETQ. The V and J ends lost 7 bases and 2 bases respectively, with 13 bases between them. The CDR3 consists of 13 residues. Written as DNA, the CDR3 is TGCGCCAGCTCCTTGGGCGACACCTACGAGCAGTACTTC. This sequence encodes CASSLGDTYEQYF.

This chain joins TRBV2 and TRBJ2-1, with D maybe TRBD2 (5 bases). Germline loops: CDR1 SNHLY, CDR2 FYNNEI. The CDR3 is made up of 14 amino acids. Trimming cost V 11 bases and J 0 bases, with 14 bases left between them. The CDR3 loop reads CAGSGLRSYNEQFF. CDR3 sequence (DNA): TGTGCCGGGAGTGGACTCCGCTCCTACAATGAGCAGTTCTTC.

The rearrangement links TRBV7-2 to TRBJ2-7; 7 bases fit TRBD1. V lost 4 bases and J lost 2; bases outside the gene matches: 5. Germline values: CDR1 SGHTA, CDR2 FQGNSA. The CDR3 runs 14 residues. In DNA, the CDR3 is TGTGCCAGCAGCTCAGACCAGGGGGCCTACGAGCAGTACTTC. This sequence encodes CASSSDQGAYEQYF.

This clonotype was recorded at least ten times. This sequence joins TRBV13 and TRBJ2-2, with D perhaps TRBD1 (6 bases). The CDR3 has 14 amino acids. V lost 5 bases and J lost 6, with 13 bases in between. Germline CDR1 reads PRHDT; CDR2 reads FYEKMQ (reference sequence). CDR3 sequence (DNA): TGTGCCAGCAGCCCCGCAGGGACACCCGGGGAGCTGTTTTTT. Protein: CASSPAGTPGELFF.

This clonotype is medium-sized within its sample. The CDR3 here is CASSLGQGATNEKLFF. In DNA form, the CDR3 reads TGTGCCAGCAGTTTGGGTCAGGGGGCGACTAATGAAAAACTGTTTTTT. This chain joins TRBV27 and TRBJ1-4; 8 bases fit TRBD1. Germline-derived CDR1 and CDR2 are MNHEY and SMNVEV (reference sequence). The ends lost 3 bases at V and 2 bases at J; junction bases unmatched: 5. This CDR3 contains 16 residues.

This clonotype showed up just once. This chain uses TRBV7-9 with TRBJ2-7, with no clear D. The CDR3 spans 13 residues. Trimming removed 1 base from V and 7 bases from J, with 11 bases in between. Germline V gene sequence: CDR1 SEHNR, CDR2 FQNEAQ (reference sequence). Written as DNA, the CDR3 is TGTGCCAGCAGCTTAGTAGGCAGCCTAGAGCAGTACTTC. This translates into CASSLVGSLEQYF. Full variable domain (remainder filled in from reference TRBV7-9 and TRBJ2-7): DTGVSQNPRHKITKRGQNVTFRCDPISEHNRLYWYRQTLGQGPEFLTYFQNEAQLEKSRLLSDRFSAERPKGSFSTLEIQRTEQGDSAMYLCASSLVGSLEQYFGPGTRLTVT.

This clonotype counts as medium-sized. The rearrangement links TRBV5-1 to TRBJ1-1; D is ambiguous. The CDR3 runs to 14 residues. V was clipped by 2 bases and J by 0 bases, with 8 bases between them. CDR1 SGHRS and CDR2 YFSETQ come from the germline V gene. Written as DNA, the CDR3 is TGCGCCAGCAGCTTCCTGGGGATGAACACTGAAGCTTTCTTT. It translates to CASSFLGMNTEAFF.

This chain uses TRBV28 with TRBJ2-5; 7 nucleotides line up with TRBD1. The V gene's germline CDR1 is MDHEN and CDR2 SYDVKM. CDR3 length: 16 amino acids. After removal of 5 bases from V and 5 bases from J, the junction contained 14 bases not matched to a gene. As DNA, the CDR3 is TGTGCCAGCAGTCGCCAAAAGGGGGCATTGGGGGAGACCCAGTACTTC. Residues: CASSRQKGALGETQYF. The entire variable domain, with the rest obtained from reference TRBV28 and TRBJ2-5, is as follows: DVKVTQSSRYLVKRTGEKVFLECVQDMDHENMFWYRQDPGLGLRLIYFSYDVKMKEKGDIPEGYSVSREKKERFSLILESASTNQTSMYLCASSRQKGALGETQYFGPGTRLLVL.

This clonotype was found many times. The genes are TRBV5-1 and TRBJ2-7; weak D call: TRBD1 (6 bases). Germline values: CDR1 SGHRS, CDR2 YFSETQ. The CDR3 is 14 amino acids. V gave up 3 bases and J gave up 4 bases, with 14 bases separating them. The chain's CDR3 is CASSSGQLPYEQYF. The CDR3 nucleotides read TGCGCCAGCAGCTCCGGACAGCTACCTTACGAGCAGTACTTC.

By frequency in the sample, this clonotype is medium-sized. This chain uses TRBV6-1 with TRBJ1-5, with unresolved D. The V end lost 6 bases, the J end lost 2 bases, and 20 bases lay between the germline ends. The CDR3 has 17 residues. Germline loops: CDR1 MNHNS, CDR2 SASEGT. The chain's CDR3 is CASRELTGSGGNQPQHF. CDR3 DNA: TGTGCCAGCAGGGAGTTAACGGGGAGCGGGGGCAATCAGCCCCAGCATTTT.

This clonotype was found many times. The rearrangement links TRBV6-1 to TRBJ1-3; D not resolved. The CDR3 spans 13 residues. Trimming left V 6 bases short and J 2 bases short, with 8 bases between. Germline assignment: CDR1 MNHNS and CDR2 SASEGT. In DNA form, the CDR3 reads TGTGCCAGCAGGGCCACTACTGGAAACACCATATATTTT. This translates into CASRATTGNTIYF.

This clonotype is medium-sized in the sample. The CDR3 is CAWSPDRAYEQYF. The CDR3 nucleotides are TGTGCCTGGAGCCCGGACAGGGCTTACGAGCAGTACTTC. This chain uses TRBV30 with TRBJ2-7; 8 bases line up with TRBD1. V trimming: 3 bases; J trimming: 4 bases; junction bases outside the gene matches: 5. This CDR3 is built from 13 residues. The germline V gene has CDR1 GTSNPN and CDR2 SVGIG (reference sequence).

This clonotype was seen at least ten times. The chain is built from TRBV6-2 or TRBV6-3 and TRBJ1-1; D gene unclear. There are 16 residues in the CDR3. The germline V gene has CDR1 MNHEY and CDR2 SVGEGT. V lost 0 bases, J lost 4 bases, and 15 bases lay in between. The CDR3 region is CASSYSILGPGTEAFF. The CDR3 DNA sequence: TGTGCCAGCAGTTACTCGATTCTGGGCCCAGGCACTGAAGCTTTCTTT.

This clonotype occurred many times. CDR3 amino acids: CASSLRVGGETQYF. CDR3 nucleotide sequence: TGTGCCAGCAGTTTACGCGTCGGGGGAGAGACCCAGTACTTC. V is TRBV12-3 or TRBV12-4 and J is TRBJ2-5; D might be TRBD2 (6 bases). V gave up 2 bases and J gave up 4 bases, with 11 bases separating them. The CDR3 is 14 residues long.

V gene TRBV27 combines with J gene TRBJ1-3, with a possible D match to TRBD1 (5 bases). Germline V gene data show CDR1 as MNHEY and CDR2 as SMNVEV (reference sequence). Trimming stripped 5 bases from V and 0 bases from J, with 17 bases between. The CDR3 is made up of 17 amino acids. CDR3: CASSAVGDPTSGNTIYF. CDR3 nucleotides: TGTGCCAGCAGTGCCGTCGGGGACCCCACCTCTGGAAACACCATATATTTT.

By proportion, this clonotype is medium-sized (0.01 to 0.1%). The rearrangement links TRBV6-5 to TRBJ1-2; TRBD1 aligns across 9 bases. Germline V gene data show CDR1 as MNHEY and CDR2 as SVGAGI. V trimming: 1 base; J trimming: 7 bases; junction bases outside the gene matches: 4. The CDR3 is 14 residues long. This chain's CDR3 is CASSYLGQGGGYTF. DNA for the CDR3: TGTGCCAGCAGTTACTTGGGACAGGGAGGTGGCTACACCTTC.

This clonotype has at least ten counts. CDR3 in amino acids: CASSPDVPLREQYF. CDR3 nucleotides: TGTGCCAGCAGCCCGGACGTCCCGCTCCGCGAGCAGTACTTC. V gene TRBV7-9 combines with J gene TRBJ2-7; no clear D gene. V gave up 5 bases and J gave up 6 bases, with 17 bases separating them. The CDR3 covers 14 residues. CDR1 and CDR2 from the germline V gene are SEHNR and FQNEAQ (reference sequence).

By share, this clonotype counts as medium-sized. The rearrangement links TRBV7-8 to TRBJ1-4; no clear D. The CDR3 covers 17 residues. Germline V lookup: CDR1 SGHVS, CDR2 FQNEAQ. V dropped 4 bases and J dropped 3 bases, with 18 bases sitting between them. CDR3: CASSSLIGVLANEKLFF. The CDR3 nucleotides are TGTGCCAGCAGCTCCCTGATAGGTGTCTTGGCTAATGAAAAACTGTTTTTT.

Many counts were recorded for this clonotype. V is TRBV4-1 and J is TRBJ2-2, with D perhaps matching TRBD1 (5 bases). This CDR3 has 14 residues. Germline values: CDR1 MGHRA, CDR2 YSYEKL. Trimming took off 0 bases at V and 7 bases at J, with 9 bases between the two ends. The CDR3 is CASSQDGAFGELFF. The CDR3 DNA sequence: TGCGCCAGCAGCCAAGATGGGGCGTTCGGGGAGCTGTTTTTT.

By proportion, this clonotype is medium-sized. V is TRBV7-9 and J is TRBJ1-2, with 7 bases fitting TRBD1. The CDR3 length is 16 residues. Trimming cost V 1 base and J 8 bases; bases outside gene matches: 13. The germline CDR1 and CDR2 sequences are SEHNR and FQNEAQ (reference sequence). The CDR3 DNA reads TGTGCCAGCAGCTTAGTAGGGGGCGCCCGCAGTTTGGGCTACACCTTC. Translated, it gives CASSLVGGARSLGYTF.

This clonotype has at least ten counts. The CDR3 loop is CASRQGGTNEKLFF. As DNA, the CDR3 is TGTGCCAGCAGACAGGGTGGAACTAATGAAAAACTGTTTTTT. The J gene is TRBJ1-4, the V gene TRBV2; a weak D match, TRBD1 (6 bases). Germline CDR1 is SNHLY and CDR2 is FYNNEI. Between the trimmed V and J ends, which lost 6 bases and 1 base, there was a span of 9 bases. The CDR3 totals 14 residues.

This clonotype counts as medium-sized. This chain links TRBV2 with TRBJ2-5; D is unclear. Germline V lookup: CDR1 SNHLY, CDR2 FYNNEI. Trimming removed 4 bases at V and 2 bases at J, with 8 bases between. The CDR3 covers 13 residues. Here the CDR3 DNA reads TGTGCCAGCAGTGCCGACTGGCAAGAGACCCAGTACTTC. Protein sequence: CASSADWQETQYF.

This clonotype was detected many times. The chain is built from TRBV3-1 and TRBJ2-7, with D possibly being TRBD1 (5 bases). Trimming shortened V by 3 bases and J by 7 bases, and 7 bases separated the two germline ends. The CDR3 consists of 11 residues. Germline CDR1 LGHDT, CDR2 YNNKEL (reference sequence). The CDR3 DNA is TGTGCCAGCAGCCAGCAGGGAGAGCAGTACTTC. As protein: CASSQQGEQYF.